This T cell receptor (beta chain) was observed in a study of T-cell memory formation after mild COVID-19. TCRdb called the 5' RACE reads again in MiXCR, with one record for every CDR3 protein. This table has some 260,000 distinct CDR3 sequences, roughly 17% appearing once. J was trimmed by 2 bases and V by 9 bases; bases with no gene match: 5. Per the germline V gene, CDR1 is SGHVS and CDR2 is FQNEAQ. The CDR3 sequence is 13 residues long. The rearrangement links TRBV7-8 to TRBJ2-3, with 7 bases aligning to TRBD1. This receptor was identified in a man younger than 35 who had mild COVID-19 (a few samples of this study predate the infection). Cell type and time point are not known. The source material was PBMCs or a T cell subset sorted from them (not recorded which). The CDR3 nucleotides read TGTGCCAGTACGACAGGGTTCACAGATACGCAGTATTTT. Encoded protein: CASTTGFTDTQYF.